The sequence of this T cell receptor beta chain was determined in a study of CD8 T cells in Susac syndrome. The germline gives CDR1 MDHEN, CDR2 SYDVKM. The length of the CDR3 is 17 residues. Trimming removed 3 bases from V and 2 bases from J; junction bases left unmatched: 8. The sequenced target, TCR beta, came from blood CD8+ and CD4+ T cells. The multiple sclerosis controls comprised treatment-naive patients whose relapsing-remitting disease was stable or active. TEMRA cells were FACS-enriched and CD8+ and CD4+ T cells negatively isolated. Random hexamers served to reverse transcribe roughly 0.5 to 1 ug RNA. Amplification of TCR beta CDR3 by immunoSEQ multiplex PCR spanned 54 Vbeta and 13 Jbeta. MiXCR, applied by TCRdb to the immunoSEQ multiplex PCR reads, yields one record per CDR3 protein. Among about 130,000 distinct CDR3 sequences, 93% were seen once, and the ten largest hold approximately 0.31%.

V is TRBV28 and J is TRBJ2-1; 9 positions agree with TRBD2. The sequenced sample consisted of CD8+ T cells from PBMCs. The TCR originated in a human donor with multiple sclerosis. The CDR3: CASSLSRLAAAYNEQFF. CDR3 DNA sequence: TGTGCCAGCAGTTTGTCCCGACTAGCGGCCGCCTACAATGAGCAGTTCTTC.